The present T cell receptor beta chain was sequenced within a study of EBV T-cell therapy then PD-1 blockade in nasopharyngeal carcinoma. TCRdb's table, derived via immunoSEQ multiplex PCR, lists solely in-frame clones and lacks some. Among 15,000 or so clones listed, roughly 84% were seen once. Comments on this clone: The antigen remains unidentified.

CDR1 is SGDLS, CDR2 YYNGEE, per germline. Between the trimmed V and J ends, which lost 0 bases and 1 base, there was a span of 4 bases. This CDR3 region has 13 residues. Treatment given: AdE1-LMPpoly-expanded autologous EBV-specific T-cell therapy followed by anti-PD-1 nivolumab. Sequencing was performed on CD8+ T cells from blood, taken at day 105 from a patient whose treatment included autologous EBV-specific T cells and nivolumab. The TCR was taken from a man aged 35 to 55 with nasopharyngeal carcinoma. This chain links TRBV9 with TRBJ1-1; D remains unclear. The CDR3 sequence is CASSVVQNTEAFF. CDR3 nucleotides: TGTGCCAGCAGCGTAGTCCAGAACACTGAAGCTTTCTTT.